Following are 5 T cell receptor beta chains from one sample sequenced in a study of blood T cell repertoires in COVID-19. TCRdb keeps only in-frame clones here, not all; method: immunoSEQ multiplex PCR. The table lists about 300,000 clones, about 90% of them singletons. Material: PBMCs or T cells enriched from blood (not recorded which). The receptor set was obtained from a woman under 40 who had recovered from COVID-19.

The chain has TRBV19 and TRBJ1-6; D is unresolved. With 5 bases removed from V and 6 bases from J, the gap between germline ends came to 14 bases. The CDR3 sequence is 15 residues long. Germline loops: CDR1 LNHDA, CDR2 SQIVND (reference sequence). The CDR3 DNA follows: TGTGCCAGTAGTCTCTCGGGGAAGGGTAATTCACCCCTCCACTTT. The encoded protein is CASSLSGKGNSPLHF.

The CDR3 DNA sequence: TGTGCCACCAGCAGAGAGAACAGGGGTTCGGAGACCCAGTACTTC. The encoded protein is CATSRENRGSETQYF. The chain carries TRBV15 and TRBJ2-5; TRBD1 agrees at 7 bases. CDR3 length: 15 amino acids. Trimming cost V 0 bases and J 5 bases; bases outside gene matches: 6. From germline, CDR1 is LNHNV and CDR2 YYDKDF (reference sequence).

This sequence joins TRBV18 and TRBJ2-6; D might be TRBD1 (6 bases). There are 15 residues in the CDR3. From germline, CDR1 is KGHSH and CDR2 LQKENI. The V end lost 3 bases, the J end lost 1 base, and 7 bases lay between the germline ends. CDR3 sequence (DNA): TGTGCCAGCTCACCTAGGGGGTCTGGGGCCAACGTCCTGACTTTC. Residues: CASSPRGSGANVLTF.

The chain uses TRBV30 and TRBJ2-1, with TRBD2 matching 12 bases. The CDR3 is made up of 13 amino acids. Germline lookup yields CDR1 GTSNPN and CDR2 SVGIG (reference sequence). With V trimmed by 4 bases and J by 11 bases, 6 bases remained unmatched. The CDR3: CAWTLGLAGKQFF. The CDR3 bases are TGTGCCTGGACCCTCGGACTAGCGGGGAAGCAGTTCTTC.

The chain links TRBV30 to TRBJ2-1; 7 bases match TRBD1. This CDR3 has 15 amino acids. CDR1 and CDR2 from the germline V gene are GTSNPN and SVGIG (reference sequence). V shed 1 base and J 3 bases; nucleotides not matched to a gene: 6. The CDR3 protein is CAWSGTGTVYNEQFF. CDR3 coding DNA: TGTGCCTGGAGTGGGACCGGGACAGTCTACAATGAGCAGTTCTTC.